A selection of T cell receptor beta chains follows, all from one sample in a study of blood T cell repertoires in COVID-19. Assay used: immunoSEQ multiplex PCR; TCRdb lists only in-frame clones, some missing. This table has some 80,000 clones, approximately 80% appearing once. The material sequenced was peripheral blood. The receptors here all came from a man older than 75 with acute or convalescent COVID-19. Each CDR3 is given with its conserved first and last residue. D genes are given only for firm matches. Size is omitted from some rows. Given values are once, few, many or a class for expanded clones.

v_gene: TRBV15; abundance: few; d_gene: NA; j_gene: TRBJ1-2; len: 12; CDR3nt: TGTGCCACCAGCAGAGAGTCGTATGGCTACACCTTC; CDR3aa: CATSRESYGYTF
v_gene: TRBV29-1; abundance: NA; d_gene: NA; j_gene: TRBJ2-1; len: 12; CDR3nt: TGCAGCGTGGCGGAATCCTACAATGAGCAGTTCTTC; CDR3aa: CSVAESYNEQFF
v_gene: TRBV14; abundance: NA; d_gene: TRBD2; j_gene: TRBJ2-7; len: 15; CDR3nt: TGTGCCAGCAGCCCGGGCGGAGCGGGGGGCGGCGAGCAGTACTTC; CDR3aa: CASSPGGAGGGEQYF
v_gene: TRBV29-1; abundance: NA; d_gene: TRBD1; j_gene: TRBJ1-3; len: 16; CDR3nt: TGCAGCGTTGGGGCAGGACTACAGGGGACTGGAAACACCATATATTTT; CDR3aa: CSVGAGLQGTGNTIYF
v_gene: TRBV7-2; abundance: NA; d_gene: TRBD2; j_gene: TRBJ2-5; len: 14; CDR3nt: TGTGCCAGCAGCCCCGGGACTACCCAAGAGACCCAGTACTTC; CDR3aa: CASSPGTTQETQYF
v_gene: TRBV11-2; abundance: NA; d_gene: NA; j_gene: TRBJ2-7; len: 16; CDR3nt: TGTGCCAGCAGCCCGCGGACCGCGGACAGCTCCTACGAGCAGTACTTC; CDR3aa: CASSPRTADSSYEQYF
v_gene: TRBV10-2; abundance: NA; d_gene: NA; j_gene: TRBJ1-1; len: 13; CDR3nt: TGCGCCAGCAGTGCTAAGACAAACACTGAAGCTTTCTTT; CDR3aa: CASSAKTNTEAFF
v_gene: TRBV30; abundance: NA; d_gene: NA; j_gene: TRBJ1-1; len: 19; CDR3nt: TGTGCCTGGAGTGTACTCCGGGGGGACTTCAGGGGCCCTAACACTGAAGCTTTCTTT; CDR3aa: CAWSVLRGDFRGPNTEAFF
v_gene: TRBV29-1; abundance: NA; d_gene: NA; j_gene: TRBJ2-7; len: 12; CDR3nt: TGCAGCGTCGCAAGGGACACCTACGAGCAGTACTTC; CDR3aa: CSVARDTYEQYF
v_gene: TRBV7-9; abundance: NA; d_gene: NA; j_gene: TRBJ1-2; len: 14; CDR3nt: TGTGCCAGCAGCTTAGGGAGGAATAACTATGGCTACACCTTC; CDR3aa: CASSLGRNNYGYTF
v_gene: TRBV10-3; abundance: NA; d_gene: TRBD1; j_gene: TRBJ1-1; len: 17; CDR3nt: TGTGCCATCAGGTCAGACGACAGGGGGCGATTGAACACTGAAGCTTTCTTT; CDR3aa: CAIRSDDRGRLNTEAFF
v_gene: TRBV4-2; abundance: NA; d_gene: TRBD1; j_gene: TRBJ1-2; len: 15; CDR3nt: TGTGCCAGCAGCCAAGAGGGACAGGGCCAAGATGGCTACACCTTC; CDR3aa: CASSQEGQGQDGYTF
v_gene: TRBV6-5; abundance: NA; d_gene: NA; j_gene: TRBJ1-5; len: 14; CDR3nt: TGTGCCAGCAGGCCGGACTGGCGCAATCAGCCCCAGCATTTT; CDR3aa: CASRPDWRNQPQHF
v_gene: TRBV7-2; abundance: NA; d_gene: TRBD1; j_gene: TRBJ1-1; len: 15; CDR3nt: TGTGCCAGCAGCTTAGGGGGACAGGGGAGAGGTGAAGCTTTCTTT; CDR3aa: CASSLGGQGRGEAFF
v_gene: TRBV3-1/TRBV3-2; abundance: NA; d_gene: NA; j_gene: TRBJ2-5; len: 20; CDR3nt: TGTGCCAGCAGCCAAGAGGCGGCACCCGGGCGGGCGAAAAGCCAAGAGACCCAGTACTTC; CDR3aa: CASSQEAAPGRAKSQETQYF
v_gene: TRBV5-6; abundance: NA; d_gene: TRBD1; j_gene: TRBJ2-2; len: 12; CDR3nt: TGTGCCAGCAGCGGGACAGGGAGGGAGCTGTTTTTT; CDR3aa: CASSGTGRELFF
v_gene: TRBV5-4; abundance: few; d_gene: TRBD1; j_gene: TRBJ1-3; len: 16; CDR3nt: TGTGCCAGCAGCTTGACAGGGGCGAGCTCTGGAAACACCATATATTTT; CDR3aa: CASSLTGASSGNTIYF
v_gene: TRBV7-2; abundance: NA; d_gene: TRBD1; j_gene: TRBJ2-1; len: 14; CDR3nt: TGTGCCAGCACCCCCGGACAGGCCTACAATGAGCAGTTCTTC; CDR3aa: CASTPGQAYNEQFF
v_gene: TRBV6-5; abundance: NA; d_gene: NA; j_gene: TRBJ2-7; len: 11; CDR3nt: TGTGCCAGCAGACAGATCTACGAGCAGTACTTC; CDR3aa: CASRQIYEQYF
v_gene: TRBV19; abundance: once; d_gene: TRBD1; j_gene: TRBJ2-1; len: 15; CDR3nt: TGTGCCAGTAGTATATTGGGGGCCAGGGGGAATGAGCAGTTCTTC; CDR3aa: CASSILGARGNEQFF
v_gene: TRBV12-5; abundance: NA; d_gene: TRBD1; j_gene: TRBJ1-5; len: 14; CDR3nt: TGTGCTAGTGGTCGGGACAGGAGCAATCAGCCCCAGCATTTT; CDR3aa: CASGRDRSNQPQHF
v_gene: TRBV6-5; abundance: NA; d_gene: NA; j_gene: TRBJ1-4; len: 14; CDR3nt: TGTGCCAGCAGGCGGTCGCGGGCTAATGAAAAACTGTTTTTT; CDR3aa: CASRRSRANEKLFF
v_gene: TRBV25-1; abundance: NA; d_gene: TRBD1; j_gene: TRBJ1-4; len: 15; CDR3nt: TGTGCCAGCAGTTCCGACAGGGGGTCCGGTGAAAAACTGTTTTTT; CDR3aa: CASSSDRGSGEKLFF
v_gene: TRBV19; abundance: NA; d_gene: TRBD1; j_gene: TRBJ1-2; len: 14; CDR3nt: TGTGCCAGTAGTGAGACAGGGACTGACTATGGCTACACCTTC; CDR3aa: CASSETGTDYGYTF
v_gene: TRBV14; abundance: NA; d_gene: NA; j_gene: TRBJ2-7; len: 14; CDR3nt: TGTGCCAGCAGCCCAACGGGGTGGTTCTACGAGCAGTACTTC; CDR3aa: CASSPTGWFYEQYF
v_gene: TRBV15; abundance: once; d_gene: NA; j_gene: TRBJ1-1; len: 13; CDR3nt: TGTGCCACCAGCAGAGACCGAGGCACTGAAGCTTTCTTT; CDR3aa: CATSRDRGTEAFF
v_gene: TRBV5-1; abundance: NA; d_gene: TRBD1; j_gene: TRBJ1-1; len: 18; CDR3nt: TGCGCCAGCAGCTTGATTGAGGCAGGGGGCACGGAGAACACTGAAGCTTTCTTT; CDR3aa: CASSLIEAGGTENTEAFF
v_gene: TRBV7-8; abundance: NA; d_gene: TRBD1; j_gene: TRBJ2-5; len: 14; CDR3nt: TGTGCCAGCAGCTTTTTAACAGGGGACGAGACCCAGTACTTC; CDR3aa: CASSFLTGDETQYF
v_gene: TRBV11-1; abundance: NA; d_gene: TRBD2; j_gene: TRBJ2-3; len: 15; CDR3nt: TGTGCCAGCAGCTTGGCGGGGGGAAGCACAGATACGCAGTATTTT; CDR3aa: CASSLAGGSTDTQYF
v_gene: TRBV19; abundance: NA; d_gene: TRBD1; j_gene: TRBJ2-4; len: 18; CDR3nt: TGTGCCAGTAGTATAGATTTGGCCCGACAGGGTAACAAAAACATTCAGTACTTC; CDR3aa: CASSIDLARQGNKNIQYF
v_gene: TRBV6-5; abundance: NA; d_gene: TRBD2; j_gene: TRBJ2-7; len: 15; CDR3nt: TGTGCCAGCAGTTACTCGGGGACTAGGGGATACGAGCAGTACTTC; CDR3aa: CASSYSGTRGYEQYF
v_gene: TRBV10-3; abundance: NA; d_gene: NA; j_gene: TRBJ1-5; len: 16; CDR3nt: TGTGCCATCAGTGAGTCCGCGGGGATAGACAATCAGCCCCAGCATTTT; CDR3aa: CAISESAGIDNQPQHF
v_gene: TRBV3-1/TRBV3-2; abundance: NA; d_gene: TRBD1; j_gene: TRBJ2-7; len: 15; CDR3nt: TGTGCCAGCAGCCAAGGGACAGGGGGCCTCTACGAGCAGTACTTC; CDR3aa: CASSQGTGGLYEQYF
v_gene: TRBV7-3; abundance: NA; d_gene: TRBD1; j_gene: TRBJ1-2; len: 15; CDR3nt: TGTGCCAGCAGCTTAGGGTCGCAGGGGGCGGAAGGCTACACCTTC; CDR3aa: CASSLGSQGAEGYTF
v_gene: TRBV9; abundance: few; d_gene: TRBD2; j_gene: TRBJ2-1; len: 16; CDR3nt: TGTGCCAGCAGCTCCCGGACTAGCGGAACTAAAAATGAGCAGTTCTTC; CDR3aa: CASSSRTSGTKNEQFF
v_gene: TRBV2; abundance: few; d_gene: NA; j_gene: TRBJ1-6; len: 14; CDR3nt: TGTGCCAGCAGTGAAAGGACAGACAATTCACCCCTCCACTTT; CDR3aa: CASSERTDNSPLHF
v_gene: TRBV2; abundance: once; d_gene: NA; j_gene: TRBJ2-3; len: 15; CDR3nt: TGTGCCAGCAGTGGAACCAGGGGGGGCACAGATACGCAGTATTTT; CDR3aa: CASSGTRGGTDTQYF
v_gene: TRBV5-6; abundance: once; d_gene: NA; j_gene: TRBJ2-7; len: 14; CDR3nt: TGTGCCAGCAGCTTGGGCGTGGTGAATTACGAGCAGTACTTC; CDR3aa: CASSLGVVNYEQYF
v_gene: TRBV12-3/TRBV12-4; abundance: NA; d_gene: NA; j_gene: TRBJ2-2; len: 13; CDR3nt: TGTGCCAGCAGTTTTCGAGACACCGGGGAGCTGTTTTTT; CDR3aa: CASSFRDTGELFF
v_gene: TRBV5-4; abundance: NA; d_gene: NA; j_gene: TRBJ1-1; len: 14; CDR3nt: TGTGCCAGCAGCAAAGGGGGGGAGGGCCCTGAAGCTTTCTTT; CDR3aa: CASSKGGEGPEAFF
v_gene: TRBV6-5; abundance: NA; d_gene: TRBD2; j_gene: TRBJ2-3; len: 14; CDR3nt: TGTGCCAGCAGGAGAGGGACTAGCCTAGATACGCAGTATTTT; CDR3aa: CASRRGTSLDTQYF
v_gene: TRBV5-1; abundance: NA; d_gene: TRBD1; j_gene: TRBJ1-2; len: 16; CDR3nt: TGCGCCAGCAGCTTGGGAGGGACAGGGGTTAACTATGGCTACACCTTC; CDR3aa: CASSLGGTGVNYGYTF
v_gene: TRBV27; abundance: few; d_gene: NA; j_gene: TRBJ1-6; len: 15; CDR3nt: TGTGCCAGCAGTTCCGAGAGCTCCTATAATTCACCCCTCCACTTT; CDR3aa: CASSSESSYNSPLHF
v_gene: TRBV10-3; abundance: few; d_gene: TRBD1; j_gene: TRBJ2-6; len: 18; CDR3nt: TGTGCCATCAGTGAGTGGGACAGAACTCGCTCTGGGGCCAACGTCCTGACTTTC; CDR3aa: CAISEWDRTRSGANVLTF
v_gene: TRBV5-4; abundance: NA; d_gene: TRBD1; j_gene: TRBJ2-3; len: 16; CDR3nt: TGTGCCAGCAGCTGGACAGGGGTTACTAGCACAGATACGCAGTATTTT; CDR3aa: CASSWTGVTSTDTQYF
v_gene: TRBV12-3/TRBV12-4; abundance: few; d_gene: NA; j_gene: TRBJ2-7; len: 13; CDR3nt: TGTGCCAGCAGTTTGGCTGGAGGGTTCGAGCAGTACTTC; CDR3aa: CASSLAGGFEQYF
v_gene: TRBV5-1; abundance: NA; d_gene: NA; j_gene: TRBJ1-1; len: 17; CDR3nt: TGCGCCAGCAGCTTGGGGTTGGTCCAAACCTTAGAATCTGAAGCTTTCTTT; CDR3aa: CASSLGLVQTLESEAFF
v_gene: TRBV24-1; abundance: NA; d_gene: TRBD1; j_gene: TRBJ1-5; len: 13; CDR3nt: TGTGCCACCCAAGACAGGGGCGGTCAGCCCCAGCATTTT; CDR3aa: CATQDRGGQPQHF
v_gene: TRBV11-2; abundance: once; d_gene: TRBD1; j_gene: TRBJ2-2; len: 17; CDR3nt: TGTGCCAGCAGCTTACGGGGCCAGGGGGCAGACACCGGGGAGCTGTTTTTT; CDR3aa: CASSLRGQGADTGELFF
v_gene: TRBV29-1; abundance: NA; d_gene: NA; j_gene: TRBJ1-5; len: 14; CDR3nt: TGCAGCGTGGGGTTAGGGCAGGGGTATCAGCCCCAGCATTTT; CDR3aa: CSVGLGQGYQPQHF
v_gene: TRBV18; abundance: NA; d_gene: NA; j_gene: TRBJ2-7; len: 14; CDR3nt: TGTGCCAGCTCACCGCTTTCCCAGTCCTACGAGCAGTACTTC; CDR3aa: CASSPLSQSYEQYF
v_gene: TRBV3-1/TRBV3-2; abundance: NA; d_gene: NA; j_gene: TRBJ1-2; len: 15; CDR3nt: TGTGCCAGCAGCCAAGATCGAGGCGGGGCCCATGGCTACACCTTC; CDR3aa: CASSQDRGGAHGYTF
v_gene: TRBV18; abundance: NA; d_gene: TRBD1; j_gene: TRBJ1-1; len: 15; CDR3nt: TGTGCCAGCTCACCAAGGGACAGGGGGAACACTGAAGCTTTCTTT; CDR3aa: CASSPRDRGNTEAFF
v_gene: TRBV12-3/TRBV12-4; abundance: once; d_gene: NA; j_gene: TRBJ1-2; len: 13; CDR3nt: TGTGCCAGCAGTTTCGAGTACCACTATGGCTACACCTTC; CDR3aa: CASSFEYHYGYTF
v_gene: TRBV6-1; abundance: NA; d_gene: TRBD1; j_gene: TRBJ2-1; len: 19; CDR3nt: TGTGCCAGCAGTGACGAGACCACCCAGACCGGGACAGGGTATCGCGAGCAGTTCTTC; CDR3aa: CASSDETTQTGTGYREQFF
v_gene: TRBV4-2; abundance: NA; d_gene: TRBD1; j_gene: TRBJ2-6; len: 15; CDR3nt: TGTGCCAGCGGGACAGGGGAGGCTGGGGCCAACGTCCTGACTTTC; CDR3aa: CASGTGEAGANVLTF
v_gene: TRBV10-1; abundance: NA; d_gene: NA; j_gene: TRBJ1-1; len: 11; CDR3nt: TGCGCCAGCAGTGTGACAGTGGAAGCTTTCTTT; CDR3aa: CASSVTVEAFF
v_gene: TRBV7-3; abundance: NA; d_gene: TRBD1; j_gene: TRBJ1-1; len: 15; CDR3nt: TGTGCCAGCAGCTTAACGGGACAGGGCTTATCTGAAGCTTTCTTT; CDR3aa: CASSLTGQGLSEAFF